This T cell receptor beta chain was captured in a study of Graves' ophthalmopathy and Graves' hyperthyroidism. From germline, CDR1 is ENHRY and CDR2 SYGVKD. V trimming: 8 bases; J trimming: 5 bases; junction bases outside the gene matches: 10. This CDR3 spans 14 amino acids. Investigators amplified TCR beta CDR3 regions from RNA transcripts. RT-PCR was first run with HTBI primers, then multiplex PCR in a second round. TCRdb re-called the multiplex PCR reads through MiXCR, storing one row per CDR3 protein. This sample carries around 1,200,000 distinct CDR3 sequences, approximately 35% of them seen once, and the ten largest clones take approximately 10%.

This chain connects TRBV10-3 to TRBJ2-7; the match to TRBD1 covers 9 bases. Material for sequencing was peripheral blood or thyroid tissue (not recorded which). The receptor was derived from an adult man with Graves' hyperthyroidism. The CDR3 protein is CAIAPGQGRNEQYF. The CDR3 bases are TGTGCCATCGCGCCGGGACAGGGTCGGAACGAGCAGTACTTC.